These 6 T cell receptor beta chains were all obtained from the same sample, sequenced in a study of blood T cells in healthy people across ages. With a J-beta primer mix and a sample-barcoded 5' primer, a second PCR ran 7 to 11 cycles. Each CDR3 protein is one row after TCRdb ran MiXCR on the 5' RACE reads. The sample holds under 800,000 distinct CDR3 sequences, roughly 20% seen once. The material sequenced was blood. These receptors all stem from a man between 70 and 80 years old in good health.

This chain uses TRBV7-9 with TRBJ2-5; 7 nucleotides line up with TRBD2. CDR3 length: 14 amino acids. The ends lost 4 bases at V and 11 bases at J; junction bases unmatched: 13. Germline V gene lookup returns CDR1 SEHNR and CDR2 FQNEAQ (reference sequence). DNA for the CDR3: TGTGCCAGCAGCTCCGGGACTACAGGCTGGAGGCAGTACTTC. This codes for CASSSGTTGWRQYF.

The gene calls are TRBV28 and TRBJ2-2; D is undetermined. CDR3 length: 13 residues. In germline, CDR1 is MDHEN, CDR2 SYDVKM. V dropped 11 bases and J dropped 0 bases, with 10 bases sitting between them. CDR3 in DNA: TGTGCCGGCCCCGACCCGAACACCGGGGAGCTGTTTTTT. Translation: CAGPDPNTGELFF. Full variable domain (outside the CDR3, taken from reference TRBV28 and TRBJ2-2): DVKVTQSSRYLVKRTGEKVFLECVQDMDHENMFWYRQDPGLGLRLIYFSYDVKMKEKGDIPEGYSVSREKKERFSLILESASTNQTSMYLCAGPDPNTGELFFGEGSRLTVL.

This clonotype was counted a few times. The J gene is TRBJ2-5, the V gene TRBV29-1; D remains unclear. The V end was cut by 7 bases, the J end by 2 bases, with 14 bases between. The germline V gene encodes CDR1 SQVTM and CDR2 ANQGSEA. The CDR3 runs 13 residues. CDR3 region: CSGSPVVQETQYF. CDR3 nucleotide sequence: TGCAGCGGGTCTCCGGTTGTACAAGAGACCCAGTACTTC.

There are a few counts of this clonotype. One junction end does not reproduce the germline sequence, and a read error may be involved. The rearrangement links TRBV6-4 to TRBJ2-5, with D perhaps TRBD1 or TRBD2 (5 bases each). The length of the CDR3 is 12 residues. Germline CDR1 is MRHNA and CDR2 is SNTAGT. The CDR3 nucleotides are TGTGCCAGCAGTGATCTGGGGGAACGTGGCCTCTTC. Protein sequence: CASSDLGERGLF.

This clonotype was picked up one time. This chain uses TRBV12-5 with TRBJ2-1; D is unclear. V was pared by 6 bases and J by 5 bases, with 8 bases between. Looked up from germline, CDR1 is LGHNT and CDR2 is FRNRAP. The CDR3 extends over 12 amino acids. In DNA, the CDR3 is TGTGCTAGTGGCCACAGAGACAATGAGCAGTTCTTC. This sequence encodes CASGHRDNEQFF.

This clonotype was observed a few times. A junction boundary mismatches the germline segment, possibly from a read error. V gene TRBV6-6 combines with J gene TRBJ1-3, with 8 bases lining up with TRBD1. The CDR3 spans 15 residues. CDR1 MNHNY and CDR2 SVGAGI come from the germline V gene (reference sequence). CDR3 DNA sequence: TGTGCCAGCAGTAAACTGGACAGGGCAGCGCACACCACATATTTT. Residues: CASSKLDRAAHTTYF.